This entry concerns a single TCR beta chain. Study processing details: Researchers report that nucleated cell counts were estimated from reference gene primer amplification. The repertoire was sequenced with immunoSEQ multiplex PCR; TCRdb's copy has only in-frame clones and lacks some. V, J and clone size derive from that table, while D and trimming were established from the DNA sequence. Of about 300,000 clones in the sample, under 90% were seen once. Two negative PCRs, clearance, or symptom resolution were required of recovered Cohort 3 donors. The data are from a study of blood T cell repertoires in COVID-19. This CDR3 is built from 10 residues. Germline V gives CDR1 DFQATT, CDR2 SNEGSKA (reference sequence). The V end lost 6 bases, the J end lost 3 bases, and 5 bases lay between the germline ends.

V is TRBV20-1 and J is TRBJ2-5; D gene unclear. The clonotype originates from a woman aged 40 to 50 who had recovered from COVID-19. Material: PBMCs or T cells enriched from blood (not recorded which). For the CDR3, the DNA is TGCAGTGCAGCGAAAGAGACCCAGTACTTC. The encoded protein is CSAAKETQYF.